Given below is one T cell receptor (beta chain) in context. Original processing notes: Cell counts per sample came from amplifying reference gene primers. Here immunoSEQ multiplex PCR was the method, and the copy in TCRdb shows in-frame clones only, minus some. The DNA was the basis for D and trimming; V, J and clone size are from that table. The sample yields some 500,000 clones, roughly nine tenths seen once. These data are taken from a study of blood T cell repertoires in COVID-19. Study at large: Sites across the United States, Italy and Spain contributed samples from acute and convalescent COVID-19. The analysed material was cDNA or gDNA that came from T cells, B-cell-depleted T cells, or PBMCs.

The trim removed 3 bases at V and 2 bases at J, leaving 6 bases unmatched. This CDR3 spans 16 amino acids. From germline, CDR1 is MNHEY and CDR2 SMNVEV (reference sequence). The receptor was isolated from a woman aged 45 to 65 with COVID-19, enrolled during active disease. The sample was peripheral blood. This chain joins TRBV27 and TRBJ2-5, with 10 bases fitting TRBD2. The CDR3 bases are TGTGCCAGCAGTTTGGGAGCGGGGGGGAGGCAAGAGACCCAGTACTTC. It translates to CASSLGAGGRQETQYF.